This T cell receptor beta chain originates from a study of tumor-infiltrating lymphocytes in oesophageal squamous cell carcinoma. Germline CDR1 reads SGHVS; CDR2 reads FNYEAQ. V shed 0 bases and J 6 bases; nucleotides not matched to a gene: 11. The CDR3 is 19 amino acids. TCRdb ran MiXCR on the PCR reads and lists one entry per CDR3 protein. Of almost 20,000 distinct CDR3 sequences listed, under 50% were seen once; the top ten hold under 8%. This clonotype is medium-sized (0.01 to 0.1%) in the sample. The clonotype originates from a male donor with esophageal squamous cell carcinoma. Sequencing used blood. The genes are TRBV7-6 and TRBJ2-1; TRBD2 agrees at 13 bases. CDR3 in amino acids: CASSLATPTSGGPINEQFF. DNA of the CDR3: TGTGCCAGCAGCTTAGCAACACCGACTAGCGGGGGGCCGATCAATGAGCAGTTCTTC.